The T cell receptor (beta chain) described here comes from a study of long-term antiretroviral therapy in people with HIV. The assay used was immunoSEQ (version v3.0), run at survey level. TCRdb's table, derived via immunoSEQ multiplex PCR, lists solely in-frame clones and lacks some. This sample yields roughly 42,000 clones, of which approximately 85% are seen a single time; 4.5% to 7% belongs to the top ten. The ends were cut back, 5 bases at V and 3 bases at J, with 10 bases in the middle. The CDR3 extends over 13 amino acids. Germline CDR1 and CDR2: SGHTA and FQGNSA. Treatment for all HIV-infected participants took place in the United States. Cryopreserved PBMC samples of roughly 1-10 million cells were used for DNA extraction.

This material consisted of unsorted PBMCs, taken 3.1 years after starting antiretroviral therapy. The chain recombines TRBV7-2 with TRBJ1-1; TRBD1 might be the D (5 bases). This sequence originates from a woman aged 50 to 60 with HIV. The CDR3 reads CASSVWGDTEAFF. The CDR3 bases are TGTGCCAGCAGCGTGTGGGGGGACACTGAAGCTTTCTTT.